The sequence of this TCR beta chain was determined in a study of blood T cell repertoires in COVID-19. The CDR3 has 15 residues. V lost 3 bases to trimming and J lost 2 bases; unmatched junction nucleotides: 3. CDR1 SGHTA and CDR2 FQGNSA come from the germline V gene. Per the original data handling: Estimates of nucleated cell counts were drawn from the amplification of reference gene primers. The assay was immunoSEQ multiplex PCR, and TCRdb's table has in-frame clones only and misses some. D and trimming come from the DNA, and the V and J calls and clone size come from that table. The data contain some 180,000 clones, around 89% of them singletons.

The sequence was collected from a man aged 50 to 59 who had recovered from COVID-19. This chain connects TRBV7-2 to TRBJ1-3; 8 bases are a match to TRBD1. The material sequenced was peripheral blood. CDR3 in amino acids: CASSFLRGPGNTIYF. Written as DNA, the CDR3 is TGTGCCAGCAGCTTTCTCAGGGGGCCTGGAAACACCATATATTTT.